The 9 T cell receptor beta chains presented below share a single source sample, sequenced in a study of blood T cell repertoires in COVID-19. The assay was immunoSEQ multiplex PCR, and TCRdb's table has in-frame clones only and misses some. The sample consists of tens of thousands of clones, roughly four fifths of them appearing once. The sequencing input was peripheral blood. Receptor source: a man in his forties or fifties with active or convalescent COVID-19.

The chain uses TRBV10-1 and TRBJ2-3; TRBD2 matches at 7 bases. The germline gives CDR1 WNHNN, CDR2 SYGVQD (reference sequence). The CDR3 contains 14 residues. Germline trimming cut 2 bases from V and 4 bases from J; bases unmatched to any gene: 3. Here the CDR3 reads CASSEAGRADTQYF. In DNA, the CDR3 is TGCGCCAGCAGTGAGGCTGGGAGGGCAGATACGCAGTATTTT.

Of note for this clone: The same CDR3 also results from other DNA sequences found in this sample. This rearrangement joins TRBV11-2 to TRBJ1-1; 9 bases are shared with TRBD1. V lost 4 bases and J lost 2; bases outside the gene matches: 2. The CDR3 has 14 residues. Germline V gene data show CDR1 as SGHAT and CDR2 as FQNNGV. The CDR3 DNA reads TGTGCCAGCAGCTCGGGACAGGGCAACACTGAAGCTTTCTTT. Protein sequence: CASSSGQGNTEAFF.

In this sample, this clone turned up a few times. CDR3 protein: CASSPLGQAFYEQYF. The DNA for the CDR3 is TGTGCCAGCTCACCACTAGGACAGGCATTTTACGAGCAGTACTTC. The gene calls are TRBV18 and TRBJ2-7; 7 positions match TRBD1. V lost 1 base and J lost 4; bases outside the gene matches: 7. This CDR3 contains 15 residues. Per germline, CDR1 KGHSH and CDR2 LQKENI. Filled out from reference TRBV18 and TRBJ2-7, the complete variable domain reads NAGVMQNPRHLVRRRGQEARLRCSPMKGHSHVYWYRQLPEEGLKFMVYLQKENIIDESGMPKERFSAEFPKEGPSILRIQQVVRGDSAAYFCASSPLGQAFYEQYFGPGTRLTVT.

The chain recombines TRBV5-1 with TRBJ2-7; 8 nucleotides line up with TRBD1. The CDR3 consists of 15 residues. V shed 4 bases, J shed 5 bases, and the junction held 11 bases outside the gene matches. Germline CDR1 reads SGHRS; CDR2 reads YFSETQ. The CDR3 sequence is CASSLRTGNYDEQYF. CDR3 coding DNA: TGCGCCAGCAGCCTCCGGACAGGGAATTACGACGAGCAGTACTTC.

The V gene is TRBV7-2, the J gene TRBJ2-5; 10 bases are a match to TRBD2. Germline assignment: CDR1 SGHTA and CDR2 FQGNSA. CDR3 length equals 15 residues. Trimming at V came to 5 bases and at J to 5 bases, leaving 8 bases not matched to a gene. The CDR3 DNA sequence: TGTGCCAGCAGCAAAATGGCTAGCGGGGGTGAGACCCAGTACTTC. Its protein is CASSKMASGGETQYF.

This clone is a singleton in its sample. The gene calls are TRBV13 and TRBJ1-3, with D perhaps TRBD1 (5 bases). The germline V and J ends were trimmed by 0 bases and 1 base, with 16 bases remaining between them. The CDR3 is 18 residues long. CDR1 and CDR2 (germline): PRHDT, FYEKMQ (reference sequence). CDR3: CASSLGQGAAYSGNTIYF. The CDR3 DNA sequence: TGTGCCAGCAGCTTAGGTCAGGGTGCCGCCTATTCTGGAAACACCATATATTTT.

The rearrangement links TRBV5-1 to TRBJ2-1; 12 bases are shared with TRBD2. CDR3 size: 16 residues. Germline-derived CDR1 and CDR2 are SGHRS and YFSETQ. Unmatched junction bases numbered 8, after V lost 2 bases and J lost 8 bases. CDR3: CASSLGSSGGVDEQFF. In DNA form, the CDR3 reads TGCGCCAGCAGCTTAGGTTCTAGCGGGGGGGTCGATGAGCAGTTCTTC. Full variable domain (remainder filled in from reference TRBV5-1 and TRBJ2-1): KAGVTQTPRYLIKTRGQQVTLSCSPISGHRSVSWYQQTPGQGLQFLFEYFSETQRNKGNFPGRFSGRQFSNSRSEMNVSTLELGDSALYLCASSLGSSGGVDEQFFGPGTRLTVL.

The chain employs TRBV7-6 and TRBJ1-6; 8 positions match TRBD1. The length of the CDR3 is 15 residues. Losses at the gene ends were 5 bases for V and 6 bases for J; bases not matched to a gene: 6. Germline V lookup: CDR1 SGHVS, CDR2 FNYEAQ. CDR3 DNA: TGTGCCAGCAGCGCCGGACAGGGCTTTAATTCACCCCTCCACTTT. Amino acids: CASSAGQGFNSPLHF.

The V gene is TRBV5-1, the J gene TRBJ2-1, with 12 bases aligning to TRBD1. Per germline, CDR1 SGHRS and CDR2 YFSETQ. V was pared by 1 base and J by 7 bases, with 3 bases of the junction left unmatched. CDR3 size: 15 residues. The CDR3 region is CASSLLGQGANEQFF. CDR3 coding DNA: TGCGCCAGCAGCTTGTTGGGACAGGGGGCGAATGAGCAGTTCTTC. Full variable domain (outside the CDR3, taken from reference TRBV5-1 and TRBJ2-1): KAGVTQTPRYLIKTRGQQVTLSCSPISGHRSVSWYQQTPGQGLQFLFEYFSETQRNKGNFPGRFSGRQFSNSRSEMNVSTLELGDSALYLCASSLLGQGANEQFFGPGTRLTVL.